The T cell receptor beta chain described here comes from a study of blood T cell repertoires in COVID-19. V shed 6 bases, J shed 8 bases, and the junction held 6 bases outside the gene matches. In germline, CDR1 is MNHEY, CDR2 SMNVEV (reference sequence). The CDR3 contains 14 residues. TCRdb's table, derived via immunoSEQ multiplex PCR, lists solely in-frame clones and lacks some. Altogether a few hundred thousand clones are present, 92% being singletons, with the ten largest covering about a fifth. Material: PBMCs or T cells enriched from blood (not recorded which). The TCR sequence derives from a woman younger than 45 who had recovered from COVID-19. This chain joins TRBV27 and TRBJ1-4; 10 positions agree with TRBD1. The CDR3: CASSTDRGSEKLFF. DNA for the CDR3: TGTGCCAGCAGCACGGACAGGGGGAGCGAAAAACTGTTTTTT.